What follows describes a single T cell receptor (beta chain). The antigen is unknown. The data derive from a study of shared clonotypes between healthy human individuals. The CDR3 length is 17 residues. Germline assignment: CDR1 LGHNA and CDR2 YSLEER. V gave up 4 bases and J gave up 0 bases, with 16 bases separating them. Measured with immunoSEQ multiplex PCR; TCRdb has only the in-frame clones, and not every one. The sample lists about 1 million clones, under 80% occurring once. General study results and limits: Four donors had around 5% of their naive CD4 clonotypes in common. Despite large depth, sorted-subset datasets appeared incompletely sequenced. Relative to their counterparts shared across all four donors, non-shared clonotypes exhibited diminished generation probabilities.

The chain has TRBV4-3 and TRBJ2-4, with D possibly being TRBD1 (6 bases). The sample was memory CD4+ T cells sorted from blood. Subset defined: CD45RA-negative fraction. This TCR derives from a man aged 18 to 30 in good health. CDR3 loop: CASSPGQSGLAKNIQYF. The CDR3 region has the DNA TGCGCCAGCAGCCCGGGACAATCCGGACTAGCCAAAAACATTCAGTACTTC.